In this sample, the clone carrying this T cell receptor beta chain turned up a few times. This record comes from a study of human T cells and chemical hapten exposure. Per the germline V gene, CDR1 is SGHRS and CDR2 is YFSETQ. V was shortened by 2 bases and J by 2 bases, with 9 bases between the two germline ends. CDR3 size: 14 residues. From the RACE reads, TCRdb called clonotypes with MiXCR, one entry per CDR3 protein. The sample lists under 130,000 distinct CDR3 sequences, nearly 35% seen once, with 2.5% to 3% in the top ten. The time point is: patch test 3, about 24 weeks after DPC sensitization. Treatment of the sample: therapeutic diphenylcyclopropenone sensitization with weekly scalp DPC.

The chain carries TRBV5-1 and TRBJ2-3; D uncertain. Here the sequenced sample was whole blood, taken in connection with sensitization to the hapten diphenylcyclopropenone (DPC). This sequence originates from a man aged 40-49 years with alopecia areata. Some clones in this sample may be carry-over from other donors' samples. The CDR3 is CASSLQPTTDTQYF. The DNA of the CDR3 is TGCGCCAGCAGCTTACAACCCACCACAGATACGCAGTATTTT.